Sequencing of this TCR beta chain was carried out in a study of cytomegalovirus exposure and HLA in healthy donors. Worth noting for this clone: Its antigen is unidentified.

A multiplex PCR was run with 60 Vbeta primers and 13 Jbeta primers. The assay was immunoSEQ multiplex PCR, and TCRdb's table has in-frame clones only and misses some. This sample carries around 140,000 clones, with 2.2% going to the ten biggest clones. Study observations and caveats: The study designated 150 or so TCR beta chains cytomegalovirus-associated. Researchers reported in a later analysis that a missense DCLRE1C variant was tied to TCR beta V- and J-gene trimming.

CDR1 is LNHNV, CDR2 YYDKDF, per germline (reference sequence). The CDR3 has 16 amino acids. This receptor was identified in a woman under 30 in good health and CMV-seronegative. Sequencing was done on a sample of PBMCs. The genes are TRBV15 and TRBJ2-5; 10 bases map to TRBD1. The J call is doubtful: the DNA matches TRBJ2-7 better. Here the CDR3 DNA reads TGTGCCACCAGCACCTTGTCCGGGACAGGGGACTACGAGCAGTACTTC. This encodes CATSTLSGTGDYEQYF.